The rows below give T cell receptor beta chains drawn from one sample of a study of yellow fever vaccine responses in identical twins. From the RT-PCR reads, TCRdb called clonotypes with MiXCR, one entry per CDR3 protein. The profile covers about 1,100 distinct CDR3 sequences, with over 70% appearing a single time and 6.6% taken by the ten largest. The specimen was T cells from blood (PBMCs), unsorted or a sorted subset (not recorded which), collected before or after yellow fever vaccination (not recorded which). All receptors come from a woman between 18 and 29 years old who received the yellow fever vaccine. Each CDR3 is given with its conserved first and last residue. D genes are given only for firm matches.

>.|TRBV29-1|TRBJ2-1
TGCAGCGTTGAATTAGGACTGTTAAATGAGCAGTTCTTC
CSVELGLLNEQFF
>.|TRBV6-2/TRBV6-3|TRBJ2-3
TGTGCCAGCAGTTACTCCAGGGCAGATACGCAGTATTTT
CASSYSRADTQYF
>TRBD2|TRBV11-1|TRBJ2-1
TGTGCCAGCAGCTTAACCCGACCGGGAGGACCCAGGGAGCAGTTCTTC
CASSLTRPGGPREQFF
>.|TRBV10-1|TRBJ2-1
TGCGCCAGCAGTGGGGAGCACTACAATGAGCAGTTCTTC
CASSGEHYNEQFF
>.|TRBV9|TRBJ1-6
TGTGCCAGCAGCCCTTATCGGGGGGCAGAGTCACCCCTCCACTTT
CASSPYRGAESPLHF
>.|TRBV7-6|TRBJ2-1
TGTGCCAGCAGCGGGAGCTCCTACAATGAGCAGTTCTTC
CASSGSSYNEQFF
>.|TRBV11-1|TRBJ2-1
TGTGCCAGCAGCTTTGGGGACGGAGTATACAATGAGCAGTTCTTC
CASSFGDGVYNEQFF
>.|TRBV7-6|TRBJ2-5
TGTGCCAGCAGCAGTCCAGGGGAAGAGACCCAGTACTTC
CASSSPGEETQYF
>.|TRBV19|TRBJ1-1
TGTGCCAGTAGTATGAGGGGGAACACTGAAGCTTTCTTT
CASSMRGNTEAFF
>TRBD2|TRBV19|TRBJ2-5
TGTGCCAGTAGCCGGGCAATAGCGGGAGGGATAGAGACCCAGTACTTC
CASSRAIAGGIETQYF
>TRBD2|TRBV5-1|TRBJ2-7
TGCGCCAGCAGCTCAGGGACTAGCGACGAGCAGTACTTC
CASSSGTSDEQYF
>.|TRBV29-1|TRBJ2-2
TGCAGCGTTGAAGATCGACTAGCCGGGGAGCTGTTTTTT
CSVEDRLAGELFF
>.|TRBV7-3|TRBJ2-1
TGTGCCAGCAGCTTAATTGAGAGGGATGAGCAGTTCTTC
CASSLIERDEQFF
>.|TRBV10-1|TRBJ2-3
TGCGCCAGCAGTTCAACAAGGCTAGGAATAGATACGCAGTATTTT
CASSSTRLGIDTQYF
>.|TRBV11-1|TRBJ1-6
TGTGCCAGCAGCTTATCCGCGGGCGGGGGCTCCTATAATTCACCCCTCCACTTT
CASSLSAGGGSYNSPLHF
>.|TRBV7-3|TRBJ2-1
TGTGCCAGCAGCTTTGTTGCTGCCAATGAGCAGTTCTTC
CASSFVAANEQFF